This T cell receptor (beta chain) was recovered during a study of cytomegalovirus exposure and HLA in healthy donors. The overall study: The same platform was used for the 95 to 150 validation repertoires and the roughly 670 first-cohort repertoires, a later analysis reported.

V was pared by 6 bases and J by 0 bases, with 8 bases between. Looked up from germline, CDR1 is MNHEY and CDR2 is SMNVEV (reference sequence). This CDR3 has 13 amino acids. For this clone: Its antigen is as yet unknown.

Whole-study results and caveats: Confirmation was obtained in vitro that three CMV-associated chains are specific for CMV antigens.

The donors were members of the 120-subject validation cohort (separate from the roughly 680-subject first cohort). The protocol was immunoSEQ multiplex PCR, while the TCRdb copy is restricted to in-frame clones and leaves out a portion. Of over 200,000 clones in the sample, almost 90% are singletons; the top ten hold 2.5% to 3.5%. V and J are TRBV27 and TRBJ1-1; tentative D call: TRBD1 (6 bases). The sequence derives from a woman aged 18-35 years in good health and CMV-seronegative. Sequences were obtained from PBMCs. DNA for the CDR3: TGTGCCAGCAGGGACAGCTTGAACACTGAAGCTTTCTTT. Protein sequence: CASRDSLNTEAFF.